The entry below gives a single T cell receptor (beta chain) sequence along with its context. Its antigen remains undetermined. The record has no base qualities; no much larger clone is one base away. Germline trimming amounts to 5 bases on V and 3 bases on J, with 7 as the count of junction bases outside the gene matches. CDR3 length: 15 amino acids, cysteine to phenylalanine. The read is trimmed to its CDR3 DNA, 45 bases read in frame from base 1. The germline V gene gives CDR1 as SGHTA and CDR2 as FQGNSA. Library method: the immunoSEQ multiplex PCR assay. A mixture of 60 forward primers for TCR Vbeta segments and 13 reverse primers for TCR Jbeta segments was used in the multiplex PCR. The CDR3 region of rearranged TCR beta genes was amplified from genomic DNA by a multiplex PCR assay. The amplified TCR beta libraries were sequenced on the Illumina HiSeq System as 87-base-pair reads. Under the source paper's analysis protocol: A later analysis counted 65 million to 90 million unique TCR beta chains across the 550 to 700 repertoires, and 10 million to 12 million of these chains were shared by at least two donors. Raw reads were error-corrected and collapsed into unique sequences by a nearest-neighbor algorithm in which closely related sequences were merged to remove PCR and sequencing errors. Alignment of CDR3 sequences to IMGT reference sequences was used to assign V, D and J gene segments. Each retained sequence needed at least a six-nucleotide match to both a V gene segment and a J gene segment. Rearrangements were called productive when the CDR3 lacked stop codons and stayed in frame with V and J; all others were non-productive. CDR3 was defined by IMGT convention, running from the second conserved V-encoded cysteine to the conserved J-encoded phenylalanine. In an earlier analysis of approximately 590 of the donors, sequences lacking an unambiguous match to a single V gene segment were excluded. In an earlier analysis of 587 of the donors, V segments were called functional above 56.7% productive rearrangements and were called segregating when the between-donor standard deviation exceeded 5%. To diagnose cytomegalovirus status from the catalog of TCR beta chain sequences, a statistical classification framework was built. In a later analysis, TCR nucleotide sequences were compared against IMGT/GENE-DB human TR gene sequences so that V and J genes could be assigned. Using the TCRdist pipeline, a later analysis assigned CDR3 sequences along with most-parsimonious VDJ recombination scenarios. A later analysis defined each TCR beta chain by its CDR3 amino acid sequence plus V-gene family, and excluded reads lacking a unique V-gene family. A later analysis removed nearly 600 highly shared, low-generation-probability nucleotide sequences to deal with suspected cross-contamination and a sequencing artifact. A later analysis calculated a clonal expansion index for each public chain from normalized within-repertoire ranks of inferred template counts. A later analysis computed generation probabilities with a VDJ recombination model fitted to out-of-frame rearrangements, and checked the results against IGoR. Hypergeometric tests were used in a later analysis to score TCR-TCR, TCR-HLA and TCR-CMV co-occurrence, with a repertoire-size bias correction applied to the TCR pairs. False discovery rates were estimated in a later analysis by permuting HLA or CMV assignments 20 times. In a later analysis, co-occurring TCRs were grouped with DBSCAN, and TCRdist sequence similarity was added when clustering was performed within HLA-allele-positive subsets. Repertoires with fewer than 30,000 or more than 120,000 public chains, plus five repertoires with anomalous nucleotide sharing, were excluded from co-occurrence clustering. Drawn from immuneACCESS, this table holds only the in-frame rearrangements with V and J called that TCRdb kept. Clones are partly lost; checked studies trace under half to an unresolved V gene and leave the rest unexplained. The DNA gave D and trimming, while V, J and clone size come from that table. The sample data list tens of thousands of clones, and 60% to 85% of these were observed just once. Around 4.3% of the sample lies in the top ten.

The data stem from a study of cytomegalovirus exposure and HLA in healthy donors (dated by TCRdb to between 2016 and 2019). For the wider study: An earlier analysis of roughly 630 of the donors reported 250 to 300 Gb of sequence data and roughly 110 million unique TCR beta sequences from 150 million to 200 million T cells. An early release covering some 640 HLA-typed donors comprised roughly 300 gigabases of sequencing data and tens of millions of unique TCR sequences. The genetic ancestry cluster associated with self-reported Caucasian donors included around four fifths of the 398 genotyped donors. The study aimed to test whether signatures of past pathogen exposure could be identified by cataloging public T cell receptors. The T cell repertoires of 700 or so subjects were profiled by immunosequencing and related to cytomegalovirus serostatus. In addition to the first cohort of 666 subjects, a separate validation cohort of 120 different subjects was used. To predict cytomegalovirus infection status, the study combined high-throughput TCR immunosequencing, statistical association of individual TCRs with disease status, and machine learning. In a later analysis, previously published TCR beta repertoires from 600 to 850 donors were re-analyzed and high-resolution HLA genotyping was added so that TCR occurrence patterns could be studied. Rather than using new phenotypic data, the later analysis identified candidate immune exposures from TCR beta sequences and from how often those sequences occurred across donors. An earlier analysis of fewer than 700 of the donors applied high-throughput TCR beta sequencing to assess whether each TCR beta V gene segment acted as functional or pseudogenic. Donor age, sex, ethnicity and CMV serostatus were collected together with the repertoire data. A later genetic analysis took genome-wide SNP genotypes for about three fifths of the 666 donors and used that subset as a discovery cohort. Every repertoire in the discovery cohort had been generated on one and the same sequencing platform. Both class I and class II loci were covered by HLA typing, at four-digit resolution. Typing coverage varied by locus: roughly 629-630 donors for A, B, C, DRB1 and DQB1; roughly 520 for DQA1; more than 600 for DPA1; 450 to 480 for DPB1. Roughly 5 DR-DQ haplotypes were treated as single units for association and clustering because of strong linkage in the cohort. Across around 400 genotyped donors of the cohort, an average of about 240,000 unique TCR beta nucleotide sequences per donor were sequenced, and 15% to 20% of those sequences were non-productive.

In total, roughly 710 healthy bone marrow donors made up the cohort. At the time of sampling, all cohort members were nominally healthy, though unrecorded immune exposures were likely present. The donor was CMV seropositive and was included in the group of 250 to 350 seropositive cohort members. Every donor gave a peripheral blood sample, and the peripheral blood mononuclear cells from that sample were used for TCR beta sequencing. Genomic DNA was extracted from the blood cell samples with the Qiagen DNeasy Blood Extraction Kit. What the study reported, not specific to this receptor: The classifier was reported to diagnose cytomegalovirus status with high specificity and sensitivity in both the original and validation cohorts. Compared with the approximately 720-donor mean, donors in an Asian-associated ancestry cluster had fewer N-insertions in productive TCRs, according to a later genetic analysis. In a later analysis, several top co-occurrence clusters were reported to appear linked to parvovirus B19, influenza, CMV and Epstein-Barr virus. The study listed 150 to 200 TCR beta chains as associated with cytomegalovirus. It was suggested by the authors that the approach could potentially be generalized to other disease states and immunological phenotypes. Strong co-occurrence of HLA alleles, especially DR and DQ, made assigning TCR associations to individual alleles difficult. In a later analysis, TCR association rates were found to vary across HLA loci, with the most associated TCRs seen for DRB1 alleles and the fewest for HLA-C alleles. Immune exposure information for the cohort was limited to CMV serostatus. An association between a missense DCLRE1C variant and V-gene and J-gene trimming of TCR beta chains was found in a later genetic analysis and replicated in an independent cohort. In a later analysis, most CMV-associated TCR beta chains were found to appear HLA-restricted, with HLA associations seemingly driven largely by CMV exposure. Because some donors lacked HLA typing at each locus, the association tests relied only on the typed subset. This cohort had only TCR beta chains sequenced, and the lack of alpha or paired-chain data limited which features could be detected. Because the 87-base-pair reads could not distinguish some IMGT-functional V segments, including TRBV6-2 and TRBV6-3, those segments were excluded. In vitro tests confirmed that a few of the cytomegalovirus-associated TCR beta chains recognize cytomegalovirus antigens. The sequencing pipeline was judged likely to have produced a cluster of highly shared sequence variants as a technical artifact. Specific HLA alleles were associated with over 15,000 TCR beta sequences at a false discovery rate of 0.05 in a later analysis. Linkage disequilibrium might explain the correlated functional status among segregating V segments, but an unknown experimental factor could not be ruled out. While some public TCRs were present in many individuals, most TCR sequences turned up only very rarely across donors. In an earlier analysis of more than 450 of the donors, most TCR beta V segments were observed in productive rearrangements about 87% or about 30% of the time, broadly matching IMGT annotations. Because counts were too low, about 15 rarely observed V segments, including chromosome 9 orphons, were left out of the earlier analysis of approximately 500 of the donors. Sequencing depth was assumed to be roughly uniform across donors in the presence/absence analyses, though that assumption may not hold. A further reported finding was that TCR beta sequences accurately predicted the HLA-A and HLA-B alleles for most subjects in the first cohort. In a later analysis, HLA-associated TCR beta chains were found to be more clonally expanded and to have lower generation probabilities than equally common non-associated chains.

Specimen: PBMCs. The rearranged segments are TRBV7-2 and TRBJ1-5; TRBD1 lines up with 7 middle nucleotides. This sequence originates from a woman between 40 and 50 years old in good health and CMV-seropositive. The bases are TGTGCCAGCAGCGTTAAGACAGGGTACAATCAGCCCCAGCATTTT. It codes for CASSVKTGYNQPQHF.